What follows describes a single T cell receptor (beta chain). Its specificity is not known. This specimen comes from a study of cytomegalovirus exposure and HLA in healthy donors. Broader study findings: A likely sequencing artifact accounted for one observed cluster of highly shared sequence variants.

The length of the CDR3 is 15 residues. Germline CDR1 and CDR2: SEHNR and FQNEAQ (reference sequence). V was clipped by 4 bases and J by 5 bases, with 17 bases between them. 13 Jbeta primers and 60 Vbeta primers were used for the PCR. The assay was immunoSEQ multiplex PCR, and TCRdb's table has in-frame clones only and misses some. The table lists just over 150,000 clones, roughly 80% of them singletons. This receptor was identified in a woman aged 40 to 50 in good health and CMV-seronegative. The chain carries TRBV7-9 and TRBJ1-1; D unresolved. The sequencing input was PBMCs. The CDR3 loop reads CASSSRARGGTEAFF. In DNA, the CDR3 is TGTGCCAGCAGCTCGAGGGCGCGGGGTGGGACTGAAGCTTTCTTT.